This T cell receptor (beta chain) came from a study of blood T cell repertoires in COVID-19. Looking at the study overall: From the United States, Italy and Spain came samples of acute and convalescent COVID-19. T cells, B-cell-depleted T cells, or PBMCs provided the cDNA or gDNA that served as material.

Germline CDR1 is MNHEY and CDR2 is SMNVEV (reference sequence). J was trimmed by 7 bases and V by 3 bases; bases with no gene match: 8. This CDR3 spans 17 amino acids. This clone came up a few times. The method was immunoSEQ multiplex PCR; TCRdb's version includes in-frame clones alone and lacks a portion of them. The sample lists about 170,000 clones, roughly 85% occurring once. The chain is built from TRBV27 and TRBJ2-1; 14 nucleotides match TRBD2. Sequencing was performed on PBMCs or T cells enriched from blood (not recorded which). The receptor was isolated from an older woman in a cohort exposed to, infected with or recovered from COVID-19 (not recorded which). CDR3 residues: CASSLTTSGRVRNEQFF. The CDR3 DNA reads TGTGCCAGCAGTTTGACGACTAGCGGGAGGGTAAGAAATGAGCAGTTCTTC.